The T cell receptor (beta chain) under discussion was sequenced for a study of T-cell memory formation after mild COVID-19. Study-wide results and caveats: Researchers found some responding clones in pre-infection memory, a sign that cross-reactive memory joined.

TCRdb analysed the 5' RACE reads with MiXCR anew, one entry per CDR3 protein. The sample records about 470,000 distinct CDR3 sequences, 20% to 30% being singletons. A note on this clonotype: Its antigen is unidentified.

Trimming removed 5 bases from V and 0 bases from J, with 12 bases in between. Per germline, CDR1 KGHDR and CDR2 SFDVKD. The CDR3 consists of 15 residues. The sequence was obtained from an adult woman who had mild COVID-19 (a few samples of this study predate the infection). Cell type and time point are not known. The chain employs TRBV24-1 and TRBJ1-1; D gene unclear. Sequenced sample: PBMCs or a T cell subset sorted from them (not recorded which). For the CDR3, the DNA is TGTGCCACCAGTGCTACGGACGGAATGAACACTGAAGCTTTCTTT. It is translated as CATSATDGMNTEAFF.